Presented here are 11 T cell receptor beta chains from one specimen sequenced in a study of blood T cell repertoires in COVID-19. Profiled with immunoSEQ multiplex PCR; TCRdb holds only in-frame clones, not every one. The repertoire holds roughly 250,000 clones, around 90% seen once, with around 7.8% in the top ten. The sample taken for sequencing was peripheral blood. The source is a man in his sixties who had recovered from COVID-19.

The chain couples TRBV7-9 to TRBJ1-1, with D possibly being TRBD1 (5 bases). Per germline, CDR1 SEHNR and CDR2 FQNEAQ (reference sequence). CDR3 length equals 16 residues. Trimming removed 5 bases from V and 1 base from J, with 17 bases in between. The CDR3 here is CASSLGGVWENTEAFF. Here the CDR3 DNA reads TGTGCCAGCAGCCTGGGAGGGGTGTGGGAGAACACTGAAGCTTTCTTT.

This chain connects TRBV7-2 to TRBJ2-7; 8 bases line up with TRBD1. The CDR3 consists of 14 residues. Trimming at V came to 5 bases and at J to 0 bases, leaving 3 bases not matched to a gene. The germline gives CDR1 SGHTA, CDR2 FQGNSA. The CDR3 nucleotides read TGTGCCAGCAGCGGACAGGGAAGCTCCTACGAGCAGTACTTC. The encoded protein is CASSGQGSSYEQYF.

This chain connects TRBV4-2 to TRBJ2-1; 8 bases map to TRBD2. The CDR3 contains 18 residues. The germline gives CDR1 LGHNA, CDR2 YNFKEQ. The junction had 14 bases not matched to a gene; V was cut back by 3 bases and J by 4 bases. This CDR3 is CASSQPGLRGGRYNEQFF. The CDR3 nucleotides read TGTGCCAGCAGCCAGCCAGGGTTGCGCGGGGGGAGGTACAATGAGCAGTTCTTC.

The chain combines TRBV28 with TRBJ1-3; 9 bases match TRBD1. Germline CDR1 MDHEN, CDR2 SYDVKM. This CDR3 spans 17 amino acids. Germline trimming cut 1 base from V and 3 bases from J; bases unmatched to any gene: 7. DNA for the CDR3: TGTGCCAGCAGTTTATTCGCCGGGACAGGGAGTGGAAACACCATATATTTT. Amino acid sequence: CASSLFAGTGSGNTIYF.

The CDR3 protein is CASSLRRDQPQHF. The CDR3 nucleotides are TGTGCCAGTAGCCTGAGGAGGGATCAGCCCCAGCATTTT. The J gene is TRBJ1-5, the V gene TRBV19; D gene ambiguous. This CDR3 region has 13 residues. V lost 6 bases and J lost 5, with 11 bases in between. Germline V gives CDR1 LNHDA, CDR2 SQIVND (reference sequence).

The rearrangement joins TRBV7-9 to TRBJ1-1, with D unclear. This CDR3 region has 13 residues. Trimming removed 1 base from V and 4 bases from J, with 7 bases in between. Germline V CDR1 and CDR2: SEHNR, FQNEAQ (reference sequence). This CDR3 reads CASSLGGSTEAFF. The CDR3 bases are TGTGCCAGCAGCTTAGGCGGTAGCACTGAAGCTTTCTTT.

J is TRBJ2-2 and V is TRBV6-6; tentatively, D is TRBD2 (6 bases). With 0 bases removed from V and 5 bases from J, the gap between germline ends came to 7 bases. Germline CDR1 and CDR2: MNHNY and SVGAGI (reference sequence). The CDR3 is 14 residues long. The CDR3 loop is CASSYSAGTGELFF. DNA of the CDR3: TGTGCCAGCAGTTACTCGGCGGGAACCGGGGAGCTGTTTTTT.

The chain carries TRBV12-3 or TRBV12-4 and TRBJ2-3, with TRBD1 matching 7 bases. Germline trimming cut 3 bases from V and 6 bases from J; bases unmatched to any gene: 3. The CDR3 loop spans 13 amino acids. The CDR3: CASSLFRGDTQYF. The CDR3 nucleotides read TGTGCCAGCAGTTTGTTCAGGGGGGATACGCAGTATTTT.

CDR3 nucleotides: TGTGCCAGCAGCGTTCCCCCAGACTTCTCTGGAAACACCATATATTTT. Amino acids: CASSVPPDFSGNTIYF. J is TRBJ1-3 and V is TRBV9; D is uncertain. Germline values: CDR1 SGDLS, CDR2 YYNGEE. V was shortened by 2 bases and J by 0 bases, with 12 bases between the two germline ends. This CDR3 spans 16 amino acids.

This chain connects TRBV29-1 to TRBJ1-2, with a tentative D call TRBD1 (5 bases). The CDR3 consists of 13 residues. V was trimmed by 4 bases and J by 4 bases, leaving 13 bases between them. Germline V lookup: CDR1 SQVTM, CDR2 ANQGSEA. CDR3 residues: CSVGKGLGYGYTF. DNA for the CDR3: TGCAGCGTTGGTAAGGGGCTTGGCTATGGCTACACCTTC.

V is TRBV11-3 and J is TRBJ2-1; 7 nucleotides agree with TRBD2. V was clipped by 5 bases and J by 9 bases; unmatched bases: 10. CDR1 SGHNT and CDR2 YENEEA come from the germline V gene. The length of the CDR3 is 14 residues. CDR3 residues: CASSPAGALGEQFF. In DNA, the CDR3 is TGTGCCAGCAGCCCCGCGGGAGCGCTCGGTGAGCAGTTCTTC.